A single sample gave rise to the 10 T cell receptor beta chains below, sequenced in a study of T-cell reconstitution after alpha-beta-depleted transplantation in children. As it was prepared, the TCRbeta library received unique molecular identifiers. TCRdb fed the PCR reads into MiXCR, producing one record per CDR3 protein. This sample has approximately 510,000 distinct CDR3 sequences, with around 18% found just once. The specimen was PBMCs from the stem cell graft donor, collected from the stem cell graft. The receptor set was obtained from a human donor who donated a stem cell graft to a child with acute lymphoblastic leukemia.

A few counts support this clonotype. The chain combines TRBV7-2 with TRBJ1-1; the D is unclear. Germline lookup yields CDR1 SGHTA and CDR2 FQGNSA. The CDR3 covers 15 residues. V was shortened by 6 bases and J by 5 bases, with 19 bases between the two germline ends. CDR3 coding DNA: TGTGCCAGCAGACCCGGGCGGCGGAGGGAGACTGAAGCTTTCTTT. This gives the protein CASRPGRRRETEAFF.

The chain recombines TRBV4-1 with TRBJ1-2; a possible D gene is TRBD1 (6 bases). The CDR3 runs 14 residues. Germline V gene lookup returns CDR1 MGHRA and CDR2 YSYEKL. V lost 1 base and J lost 8, with 14 bases in between. In nucleotides, the CDR3 is TGCGCCAGCAGCCAAGGTCTGGGGGCGATAGGCTACACCTTC. Amino acids: CASSQGLGAIGYTF.

V and J are TRBV12-3 or TRBV12-4 and TRBJ2-7; D not resolved. The ends were cut back, 3 bases at V and 7 bases at J, with 10 bases in the middle. CDR3 length: 12 residues. The CDR3 coding sequence is TGTGCCAGCAGTTTCGACATCGGGGAGCAGTACTTC. Protein sequence: CASSFDIGEQYF.

This chain uses TRBV4-2 with TRBJ1-6; the D is unclear. CDR3 length: 16 residues. CDR1 is LGHNA, CDR2 YNFKEQ, per germline. The germline V and J ends were trimmed by 0 bases and 7 bases, with 13 bases remaining between them. The CDR3 region has the DNA TGTGCCAGCAGCCAAGAATACGGGAGAGTAAATTCACCCCTCCACTTT. It translates to CASSQEYGRVNSPLHF.

Many counts were recorded for this clonotype. V gene TRBV4-1 combines with J gene TRBJ2-7; TRBD1 aligns across 7 bases. With V trimmed by 4 bases and J by 6 bases, 6 bases remained unmatched. Per germline, CDR1 MGHRA and CDR2 YSYEKL. The CDR3 loop spans 13 amino acids. Here the CDR3 reads CASSPPYRGEQYF. The CDR3 DNA is TGCGCCAGCAGCCCCCCTTACAGGGGCGAGCAGTACTTC.

The chain couples TRBV20-1 to TRBJ2-2, with D possibly matching TRBD1 (5 bases). CDR1 and CDR2 (germline): DFQATT, SNEGSKA (reference sequence). The CDR3 contains 14 residues. The ends were cut back, 1 base at V and 4 bases at J, with 10 bases in the middle. This chain's CDR3 is CSARGGGITGELFF. CDR3 coding DNA: TGCAGTGCTAGAGGGGGCGGCATCACCGGGGAGCTGTTTTTT.

Only a few counts were recorded for this clonotype. The CDR3 DNA follows: TGTGCCAGCAGTTACGGCGGGGGGCTCCAAACCGGGGAGCTGTTTTTT. This encodes CASSYGGGLQTGELFF. The chain recombines TRBV6-5 with TRBJ2-2; 8 nucleotides match TRBD2. CDR1 is MNHEY, CDR2 SVGAGI, per germline. This CDR3 has 16 amino acids. The J segment lost 5 bases and the V segment lost 2 bases, leaving 7 bases of the junction unmatched.

This clonotype was seen a handful of times. This chain links TRBV6-1 with TRBJ2-2, with 8 bases that match TRBD2. The CDR3 totals 15 residues. The germline V gene encodes CDR1 MNHNS and CDR2 SASEGT. J lost 5 bases, V lost 4 bases, and 6 bases had no gene match. The DNA for the CDR3 is TGTGCCAGCAGTGTCATAGCGGGATCTACCGGGGAGCTGTTTTTT. It encodes CASSVIAGSTGELFF.

The gene calls are TRBV4-1 and TRBJ2-3; possibly TRBD2 for D (6 bases). The CDR3 contains 18 residues. V lost 0 bases to trimming and J lost 3 bases, with 19 bases between them. The V gene's germline CDR1 is MGHRA and CDR2 YSYEKL. The CDR3 loop is CASSQDRRHLSGTDTQYF. In nucleotides, the CDR3 is TGCGCCAGCAGCCAAGACCGAAGACATCTAAGCGGGACAGATACGCAGTATTTT.

This clonotype was detected only a few times. The V gene is TRBV5-6, the J gene TRBJ2-2, with a possible D match to TRBD2 (5 bases). CDR3 length: 15 amino acids. CDR1 and CDR2 from the germline V gene are SGHDT and YYEEEE. Trimming removed 2 bases at V and 4 bases at J, with 12 bases between. The CDR3: CASSLPWETTGELFF. For the CDR3, the DNA is TGTGCCAGCAGCTTACCATGGGAGACCACCGGGGAGCTGTTTTTT.